This T cell receptor beta chain was documented in a study of technical replicates of blood from several donors. CDR3 length equals 13 residues. From germline, CDR1 is LNHDA and CDR2 SQIVND (reference sequence). With 6 bases clipped from V and 8 bases from J, the junction kept 4 bases outside the gene matches. Clones were sequenced by immunoSEQ multiplex PCR, and TCRdb holds only the in-frame ones, with some missing. The table shows tens of thousands of clones, with approximately 91% occurring only once. The source is a human donor in good health. Sequencing used T cells isolated from PBMCs. The rearrangement joins TRBV19 to TRBJ1-4; TRBD1 agrees at 9 bases. CDR3 in amino acids: CASRTGGQEKLFF. CDR3 DNA sequence: TGTGCCAGTAGGACAGGGGGTCAAGAAAAACTGTTTTTT.